This TCR beta chain came from a study of CD8 T cells in ankylosing spondylitis. CDR3 length equals 11 residues. Trimming cost V 4 bases and J 12 bases, with 10 bases left between them. Germline V gene lookup returns CDR1 MGHDK and CDR2 SYGVNS. Each TCR beta library was made by quantitative 5'-RACE that incorporated molecular barcodes. TCRdb reprocessed the 5' RACE reads via MiXCR and lists one record per CDR3 protein. The sample lists some 450,000 distinct CDR3 sequences, 17% occurring once. This clonotype has just one count. Its antigen is not known. Study-wide points: Seemingly characteristic of ankylosing spondylitis blood was a TCR beta motif consisting of about 8 highly homologous variants. It was reported that disease-linked clones were significantly enriched in matched ankylosing spondylitis synovial fluid. In reactive arthritis synovial fluid and blood, some motif variants had been reported before. Peripheral blood held disease-linked clones only at relatively low frequency, and these were CD8+.

The TCR was taken from a male donor with ankylosing spondylitis. The chain carries TRBV25-1 and TRBJ2-4, with a weak D call TRBD1 (5 bases). Material for sequencing was blood, either unsorted or a sorted T cell fraction (not recorded which). CDR3 sequence: CASSGDSPQYF. The CDR3 DNA reads TGTGCCAGCAGTGGCGACAGTCCTCAGTACTTC.